This T cell receptor beta chain was captured in a study of OX40 agonist ivuxolimab in advanced cancers. The count of this clone is one. TCRdb's table, derived via immunoSEQ multiplex PCR, lists solely in-frame clones and lacks some. Of some 95,000 clones listed, around 85% are singletons. The germline gives CDR1 ENHRY, CDR2 SYGVKD. The CDR3 is made up of 17 amino acids. The source material was CD4+ or CD8+ T cells sorted from blood, sampled in a trial of the OX40 agonist ivuxolimab. V usage is TRBV10-3 and J usage is TRBJ2-5; 13 positions agree with TRBD2. The DNA matches TRBJ2-7 better at its end, which makes the J call doubtful. The sequence came from an adult with an advanced solid tumor such as melanoma, head and neck, liver or kidney cancer. The DNA of the CDR3 is TGTGCCATCAGACGGACTAGCGGGAGCCTAATCTCCTACGAGCAGTACTTC. Translating it yields CAIRRTSGSLISYEQYF.